The sample holds a few counts of the clone carrying this TCR beta chain. Its antigen is not identified. An end of the junction differs from the germline gene, which may be a read error. The V gene's germline CDR1 is ENHRY and CDR2 SYGVKD. This CDR3 contains 14 residues. A constant-region primer primed TCR beta cDNA synthesis from 400 to 600 ng of total RNA. Slightly modified ARM-PCR served as the procedure for the TCR beta libraries. These libraries came from three rounds of nested multiplex PCR. Amplification in the first two PCR rounds was performed using TRBV1-TRBV30 forward primers and a C-beta reverse primer for 10 cycles each. TCRdb used MiXCR to reprocess the multiplex PCR reads, holding one entry per CDR3 protein. Of approximately 330,000 distinct CDR3 sequences listed, almost 65% are singletons. The data stem from a study of tumor-infiltrating lymphocytes in primary liver carcinoma. Across the study: Each participant had primary liver carcinoma, and surgical resection was the treatment. Study-level points and caveats: When set against blood, tumors had a significantly higher top-250-clone fraction (p = 0.039).

RNA isolated from unsorted whole blood supplied the blood RNA, with germline DNA also extracted. The chain employs TRBV10-3 and TRBJ2-2; tentatively, D is TRBD1 (7 bases). This TCR derives from a middle-aged man with primary liver carcinoma and hepatitis B virus infection. The sample comprised peripheral blood. The CDR3 sequence: CAIREGQNTGELSF. CDR3 coding DNA: TGTGCCATCAGGGAGGGACAGAACACCGGGGAGCTGTCTTTT.